What follows is one T cell receptor (beta chain) and its context. Generated by immunoSEQ multiplex PCR, the TCRdb table keeps only in-frame clones and is missing some. Counted here are around 64,000 clones, roughly nine tenths occurring once; the ten biggest clones make up under 1.5%. This entry is derived from a study of OX40 agonist ivuxolimab in advanced cancers. Germline V gene data show CDR1 as SGHKS and CDR2 as YYEKEE (reference sequence). The CDR3 runs to 17 residues. Trimming cost V 2 bases and J 7 bases, with 24 bases left between them. This rearrangement joins TRBV5-5 to TRBJ1-1, with a possible D match to TRBD1 (5 bases). This clonotype was sampled from an adult with an advanced solid tumor such as melanoma, head and neck, liver or kidney cancer. Specimen: CD4+ or CD8+ T cells sorted from blood, collected in a trial of the OX40 agonist ivuxolimab. The CDR3 loop is CASSFSPPRAAFDEAFF. The CDR3 region has the DNA TGTGCCAGCAGCTTTTCCCCGCCCAGGGCAGCCTTCGATGAAGCTTTCTTT.